Listed here are 18 T cell receptor beta chains from one sample, sequenced in a study of blood T cells in healthy people across ages. A sample-barcoded 5' primer and a J-beta primer mix were used in a second PCR of about 7 to 11 cycles. TCRdb processed the 5' RACE reads anew with MiXCR; each CDR3 protein has one entry. There are approximately 600,000 distinct CDR3 sequences in the sample; under 70% occur only once, and 30% to 45% lies in the top ten. Sequencing input: blood. All receptors come from a man aged 55 to 70 in good health.

This chain connects TRBV6-1 to TRBJ1-6; 7 nucleotides line up with TRBD1. CDR1 and CDR2 (germline): MNHNS, SASEGT. The CDR3 consists of 15 residues. J was trimmed by 6 bases and V by 6 bases; bases with no gene match: 8. The CDR3 DNA sequence: TGTGCCAGCAGGGAGAAGACAGGGATTAATTCACCCCTCCACTTT. Protein: CASREKTGINSPLHF.

The chain has TRBV3-1 and TRBJ2-1; possible D gene TRBD2, 6 bases. V lost 4 bases, J lost 12 bases, and 13 bases lay in between. CDR1 and CDR2 from the germline V gene are LGHDT and YNNKEL (reference sequence). This CDR3 comprises 12 residues. DNA of the CDR3: TGTGCCAGCAGCCGGGGCGGAGGGGCGCAGTTCTTC. Translating it yields CASSRGGGAQFF.

V and J are TRBV4-1 and TRBJ2-6, with D possibly being TRBD2 (5 bases). V was pared by 6 bases and J by 2 bases, with 17 bases between. This CDR3 has 17 amino acids. CDR1 MGHRA and CDR2 YSYEKL come from the germline V gene. CDR3 nucleotides: TGCGCCAGCAGGCGGAAAATTAGCGTTCCTGGGGCCAACGTCCTGACTTTC. Its protein product is CASRRKISVPGANVLTF.

The chain is built from TRBV4-2 and TRBJ2-7; 10 positions match TRBD2. CDR3 length: 14 residues. The germline V gene encodes CDR1 LGHNA and CDR2 YNFKEQ. J gave up 4 bases and V 2 bases, and 2 bases lay outside the gene matches. CDR3 region: CASSQLTSGYEQYF. The CDR3 nucleotides are TGTGCCAGCAGCCAATTGACTAGCGGGTACGAGCAGTACTTC.

This clonotype was seen more than once but under ten times. The genes are TRBV7-2 and TRBJ2-3, with TRBD2 matching 7 bases. Germline CDR1 is SGHTA and CDR2 is FQGNSA. V shed 4 bases, J shed 3 bases, and the junction held 10 bases outside the gene matches. The CDR3 is 16 amino acids. CDR3 residues: CASSSRGAGVTDTQYF. In DNA, the CDR3 is TGTGCCAGCAGCTCGCGCGGCGCGGGGGTGACAGATACGCAGTATTTT.

CDR3: CASSPTWALETQYF. The CDR3 nucleotides are TGTGCCAGCAGTCCCACCTGGGCCCTAGAGACCCAGTACTTC. The rearrangement links TRBV6-6 to TRBJ2-7; D is undetermined. The J call may be in error: the DNA end matches TRBJ2-5 better. The CDR3 covers 14 residues. In germline, CDR1 is MNHNY, CDR2 SVGAGI (reference sequence).

The chain employs TRBV19 and TRBJ2-3; tentatively, D is TRBD2 (6 bases). The CDR3 spans 14 residues. Trimming shortened V by 5 bases and J by 1 base, and 10 bases separated the two germline ends. Germline lookup yields CDR1 LNHDA and CDR2 SQIVND (reference sequence). The CDR3 coding sequence is TGTGCCAGTAGTCAGGACTACCGCACAGATACGCAGTATTTT. This gives the protein CASSQDYRTDTQYF. Together with reference TRBV19 and TRBJ2-3, the CDR3 gives the full variable domain: DGGITQSPKYLFRKEGQNVTLSCEQNLNHDAMYWYRQDPGQGLRLIYYSQIVNDFQKGDIAEGYSVSREKKESFPLTVTSAQKNPTAFYLCASSQDYRTDTQYFGPGTRLTVL.

This clonotype was recorded a few times. The V gene is TRBV5-1, the J gene TRBJ2-5, with a weak D call TRBD1 (5 bases). Germline CDR1 SGHRS, CDR2 YFSETQ. This CDR3 has 15 residues. V was shortened by 4 bases and J by 2 bases, with 15 bases between the two germline ends. Written as DNA, the CDR3 is TGCGCCAGCAGCCTAGGGGTGGCAACGCAAGAGACCCAGTACTTC. This encodes CASSLGVATQETQYF.

CDR3 nucleotides: TGCAGCGTTGGGGGACTAGCAGAGACCCAGTACTTC. Its translation is CSVGGLAETQYF. The V and J genes are TRBV29-1 and TRBJ2-7; 9 bases are shared with TRBD2. The DNA matches TRBJ2-5 better at its end, which makes the J call doubtful. The CDR3 is 12 amino acids. Germline V gene data show CDR1 as SQVTM and CDR2 as ANQGSEA.

V usage is TRBV6-2 or TRBV6-3 and J usage is TRBJ1-2; D uncertain. CDR3 length: 12 amino acids. Per germline, CDR1 MNHEY and CDR2 SVGEGT. V lost 5 bases and J 8 bases, leaving 12 bases between the germline ends. CDR3 region: CASSRGSRGYTF. In DNA, the CDR3 is TGTGCCAGCAGTCGGGGATCGAGAGGCTACACCTTC.

As DNA, the CDR3 is TGTGCCAGCAGTGATACAGGGGTAAGCTCCTACGAGCAGTACTTC. Translated: CASSDTGVSSYEQYF. The V call is TRBV6-1, the J call TRBJ2-7, with TRBD1 matching over 7 bases. The CDR3 is 15 residues long. The germline CDR1 and CDR2 sequences are MNHNS and SASEGT. The ends lost 3 bases at V and 0 bases at J; junction bases unmatched: 5.

The chain recombines TRBV9 with TRBJ2-3; 11 bases line up with TRBD2. Trimming at V came to 1 base and at J to 1 base, leaving 5 bases not matched to a gene. CDR1 and CDR2 from the germline V gene are SGDLS and YYNGEE. This CDR3 region has 17 residues. Here the CDR3 DNA reads TGTGCCAGCAGCGTACCCACTAGCGGGGGCCGCACAGATACGCAGTATTTT. Translating gives CASSVPTSGGRTDTQYF.

This clonotype was observed a handful of times. The V gene is TRBV10-3, the J gene TRBJ1-4; D gene ambiguous. The CDR3 is 12 residues long. V lost 6 bases and J lost 6, with 8 bases in between. Germline CDR1 and CDR2: ENHRY and SYGVKD. The CDR3 coding sequence is TGTGCCATCAGAGGATATGATGAAAAACTGTTTTTT. Protein: CAIRGYDEKLFF.

This sequence joins TRBV20-1 and TRBJ2-3; D tentatively fits TRBD1 or TRBD2 (6 bases each). Germline-derived CDR1 and CDR2 are DFQATT and SNEGSKA (reference sequence). V was pared by 6 bases and J by 2 bases, with 18 bases between. There are 15 residues in the CDR3. CDR3 DNA sequence: TGCAGTGCCCGGGGGCAGGTCATCCCCACAGATACGCAGTATTTT. Protein: CSARGQVIPTDTQYF.

CDR3 DNA: TGTGCCAGCAGCGGGACTAGCGGGGGGGCCCGGTTCTTC. Translated, it gives CASSGTSGGARFF. This chain connects TRBV12-3 or TRBV12-4 to TRBJ2-1, with 16 bases fitting TRBD2. The CDR3 consists of 13 residues. The J segment lost 15 bases and the V segment lost 6 bases, leaving 5 bases of the junction unmatched.

The chain uses TRBV20-1 and TRBJ1-2; D may be TRBD1 (6 bases). The CDR3 consists of 13 residues. Germline loops: CDR1 DFQATT, CDR2 SNEGSKA (reference sequence). V dropped 7 bases and J dropped 4 bases, with 16 bases sitting between them. The CDR3 is CSGSGGAAYGYTF. The DNA of the CDR3 is TGCAGTGGGAGTGGGGGGGCGGCCTATGGCTACACCTTC.

The chain recombines TRBV27 with TRBJ1-4; unclear D gene. The CDR3 spans 13 residues. The V and J ends lost 6 bases and 8 bases respectively, with 13 bases between them. Germline values: CDR1 MNHEY, CDR2 SMNVEV (reference sequence). CDR3 protein: CASRSLASEKLFF. DNA for the CDR3: TGTGCCAGCAGAAGCCTCGCCTCCGAAAAACTGTTTTTT.

V gene TRBV15 combines with J gene TRBJ2-5; D is unclear. There are 14 residues in the CDR3. V lost 4 bases, J lost 4 bases, and 13 bases lay in between. Germline CDR1 and CDR2: LNHNV and YYDKDF (reference sequence). CDR3: CATSKGTLGETQYF. The CDR3 nucleotides are TGTGCCACCAGCAAAGGCACTTTGGGAGAGACCCAGTACTTC.